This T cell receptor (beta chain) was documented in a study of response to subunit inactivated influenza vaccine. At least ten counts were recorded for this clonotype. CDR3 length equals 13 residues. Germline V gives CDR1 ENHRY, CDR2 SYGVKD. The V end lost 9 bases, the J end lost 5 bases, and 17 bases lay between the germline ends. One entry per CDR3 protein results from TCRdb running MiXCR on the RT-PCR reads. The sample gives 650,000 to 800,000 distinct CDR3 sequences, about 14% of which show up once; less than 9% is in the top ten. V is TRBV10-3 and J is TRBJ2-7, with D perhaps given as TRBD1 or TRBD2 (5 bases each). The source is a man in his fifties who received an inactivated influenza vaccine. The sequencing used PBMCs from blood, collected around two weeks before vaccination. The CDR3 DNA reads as TGTGCCATTGGGACCCCAAATACCAACGAGCAGTACTTC. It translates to CAIGTPNTNEQYF.